This TCR beta chain derives from a study of blood T cell repertoires in COVID-19. Some clones are missing from TCRdb's copy, which holds only in-frame ones; the method was immunoSEQ multiplex PCR. The repertoire holds about 400,000 clones, with about 88% as singletons. CDR1 is SNHLY, CDR2 FYNNEI, per germline. The CDR3 is made up of 15 amino acids. V was pared by 4 bases and J by 3 bases, with 4 bases of the junction left unmatched. Sequenced input: peripheral blood. The receptor comes from a woman aged 55 to 70 with COVID-19, enrolled during active disease. The V call is TRBV2, the J call TRBJ1-5; 9 positions agree with TRBD1. CDR3 residues: CASSVQGAPNQPQHF. The CDR3 coding sequence is TGTGCCAGCAGTGTACAGGGGGCCCCCAATCAGCCCCAGCATTTT.